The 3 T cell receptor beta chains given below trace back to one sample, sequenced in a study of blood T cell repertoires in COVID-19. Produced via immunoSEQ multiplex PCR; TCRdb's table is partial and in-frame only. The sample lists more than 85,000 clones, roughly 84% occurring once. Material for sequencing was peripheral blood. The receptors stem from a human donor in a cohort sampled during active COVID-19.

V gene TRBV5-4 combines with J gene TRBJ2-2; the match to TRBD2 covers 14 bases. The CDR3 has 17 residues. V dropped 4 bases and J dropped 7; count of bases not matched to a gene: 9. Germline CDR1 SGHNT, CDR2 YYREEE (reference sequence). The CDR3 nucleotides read TGTGCCAGCAGCGAGGGACTAGCGGGAGCGGCGGACGGGGAGCTGTTTTTT. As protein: CASSEGLAGAADGELFF.

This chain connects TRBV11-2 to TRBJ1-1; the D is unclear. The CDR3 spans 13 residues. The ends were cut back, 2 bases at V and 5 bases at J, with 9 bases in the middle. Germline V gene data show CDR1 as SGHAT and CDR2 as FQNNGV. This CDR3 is CASSLSQETEAFF. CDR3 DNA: TGTGCCAGCAGCTTATCGCAGGAAACTGAAGCTTTCTTT. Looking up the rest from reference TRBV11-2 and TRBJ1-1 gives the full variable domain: EAGVAQSPRYKIIEKRQSVAFWCNPISGHATLYWYQQILGQGPKLLIQFQNNGVVDDSQLPKDRFSAERLKGVDSTLKIQPAKLEDSAVYLCASSLSQETEAFFGQGTRLTVV.

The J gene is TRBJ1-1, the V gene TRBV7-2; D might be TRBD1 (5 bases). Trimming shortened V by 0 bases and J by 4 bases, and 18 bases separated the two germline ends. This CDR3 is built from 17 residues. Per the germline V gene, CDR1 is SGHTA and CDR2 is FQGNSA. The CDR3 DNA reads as TGTGCCAGCAGCTTAGCCGCAGGATTCGGGGGAGGCACTGAAGCTTTCTTT. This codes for CASSLAAGFGGGTEAFF.